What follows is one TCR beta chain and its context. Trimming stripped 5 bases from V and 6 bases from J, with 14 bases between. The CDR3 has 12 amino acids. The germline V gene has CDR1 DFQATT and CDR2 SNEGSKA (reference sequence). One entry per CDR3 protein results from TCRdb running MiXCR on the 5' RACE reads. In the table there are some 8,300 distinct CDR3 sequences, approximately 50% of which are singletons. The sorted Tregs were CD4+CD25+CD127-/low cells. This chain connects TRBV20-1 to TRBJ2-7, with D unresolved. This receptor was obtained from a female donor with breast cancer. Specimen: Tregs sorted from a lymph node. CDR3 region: CSAASSVGEQYF. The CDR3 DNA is TGCAGTGCTGCGAGCTCAGTGGGCGAGCAGTACTTC.